Listed below are T cell receptor beta chains from one sample, sequenced in a study of blood T cells in healthy people across ages. TCRdb called the 5' RACE reads again in MiXCR, with one record for every CDR3 protein. The sample has roughly 1.4 million distinct CDR3 sequences; approximately 59% are singletons. The sequencing input was blood. The receptors were gathered from a man younger than 35 in good health. CDR3s include the opening cysteine and the closing phenylalanine or tryptophan. Fields, in order: D gene, J gene, clone size, CDR3 length, V gene, CDR3 protein, CDR3 DNA. D genes are given only for firm matches. Only part of the rows carry a size: once, few, many, or a class if the clone is expanded.

>.|TRBJ1-2|.|17|TRBV6-1
CASSPPPWHDRNYGYTF
TGTGCCAGCAGCCCCCCCCCATGGCACGACAGAAACTATGGCTACACCTTC
>.|TRBJ2-7|few|12|TRBV2
CASSRADVEQYF
TGTGCCAGCAGCCGGGCCGATGTCGAGCAGTACTTC
>TRBD1|TRBJ2-1|.|15|TRBV20-1
CSAPTRDRGRGEQFF
TGCAGTGCTCCGACCCGGGACAGGGGGCGAGGTGAGCAGTTCTTC
>.|TRBJ1-1|few|13|TRBV9
CASSVALFTEAFF
TGTGCCAGCAGCGTAGCCCTTTTCACTGAAGCTTTCTTT
>.|TRBJ2-7|.|10|TRBV6-6
CASLGDEQYF
TGTGCCAGCCTTGGTGACGAGCAGTACTTC
>.|TRBJ2-2|.|14|TRBV10-3
CAIGDRTNTGELFF
TGTGCCATAGGAGACAGGACGAACACCGGGGAGCTGTTTTTT
>.|TRBJ2-2|.|15|TRBV7-9
CASSLVLERTGELFF
TGTGCCAGCAGCTTAGTTCTAGAGAGGACCGGGGAGCTGTTTTTT
>TRBD1|TRBJ2-7|.|15|TRBV27
CASTPGTGGYNEQYF
TGTGCCAGCACCCCCGGGACAGGGGGCTACAACGAGCAGTACTTC
>TRBD1|TRBJ1-2|.|16|TRBV27
CASMSGTGFEGYGYTF
TGTGCCAGCATGAGCGGGACAGGGTTTGAAGGCTATGGCTACACCTTC
>TRBD2|TRBJ2-3|.|18|TRBV11-2
CASSLGGTSASSTDTQYF
TGTGCCAGCAGCTTAGGGGGAACTAGCGCCTCTAGCACAGATACGCAGTATTTT
>.|TRBJ1-2|.|16|TRBV4-1
CASSQDPGHNEYGYTF
TGCGCCAGCAGCCAAGATCCGGGACACAATGAGTATGGCTACACCTTC
>.|TRBJ2-1|few|14|TRBV11-2
CASSSLQGNNEQFF
TGTGCCAGCAGCTCGTTACAGGGAAACAATGAGCAGTTCTTC
>.|TRBJ2-7|.|15|TRBV6-5
CASSYSRFGPYEQYF
TGTGCCAGCAGTTACTCGAGGTTTGGTCCCTACGAGCAGTACTTC
>.|TRBJ2-1|.|15|TRBV4-3
CASSHIDGTYNEQFF
TGCGCCAGCAGCCACATCGACGGAACCTACAATGAGCAGTTCTTC
>.|TRBJ2-3|.|17|TRBV15
CATSREVVGTSTDTQYF
TGTGCCACCAGCAGAGAGGTGGTAGGGACTAGCACAGATACGCAGTATTTT
>.|TRBJ2-3|few|18|TRBV20-1
CSARDPAPGYRGTDTQYF
TGCAGTGCTAGAGACCCCGCCCCGGGCTATAGAGGCACAGATACGCAGTATTTT
>.|TRBJ1-4|once|15|TRBV2
CASSLSRGSGEKLFF
TGTGCCAGCAGCCTGAGCCGAGGGAGTGGCGAAAAACTGTTTTTT
>TRBD2|TRBJ2-5|once|14|TRBV27
CASSLSGVYETQYF
TGTGCCAGCAGCTTAAGCGGGGTTTACGAGACCCAGTACTTC
>TRBD2|TRBJ2-7|.|17|TRBV11-1
CASSSWKGTSGTHEQYF
TGTGCCAGCAGCTCGTGGAAAGGGACTAGCGGGACCCACGAGCAGTACTTC
>TRBD2|TRBJ2-7|few|15|TRBV12-3/TRBV12-4
CASSLGASGGYEQYF
TGTGCCAGCAGTTTAGGGGCTAGCGGGGGGTACGAGCAGTACTTC
>.|TRBJ2-1|.|14|TRBV29-1
CSADSLQGKNEQFF
TGCAGCGCCGATTCCCTACAGGGAAAAAATGAGCAGTTCTTC
>.|TRBJ1-1|.|14|TRBV20-1
CSASKRQGTTEAFF
TGCAGTGCCTCTAAACGGCAAGGCACCACTGAAGCTTTCTTT
>.|TRBJ1-4|few|13|TRBV29-1
CSVILHRGEKLFF
TGCAGCGTCATACTCCACAGAGGCGAAAAACTGTTTTTT
>.|TRBJ2-1|.|13|TRBV11-2
CASSSEVYNEQFF
TGTGCCAGCAGCTCGGAGGTATACAATGAGCAGTTCTTC
>TRBD1|TRBJ2-7|few|12|TRBV20-1
CSAKQGPGEQYF
TGCAGTGCAAAACAGGGGCCTGGGGAGCAGTACTTC
>TRBD2|TRBJ2-7|.|15|TRBV20-1
CSARELAGGSYEQYF
TGCAGTGCTAGAGAACTAGCGGGAGGGTCCTACGAGCAGTACTTC
>.|TRBJ2-4|few|14|TRBV7-2
CASSLAGTANIQYF
TGTGCCAGCAGCTTAGCCGGGACGGCAAACATTCAGTACTTC
>.|TRBJ2-1|.|14|TRBV19
CASSTLDSGDEQFF
TGTGCCAGTAGTACTCTGGACTCTGGCGATGAGCAGTTCTTC
>TRBD2|TRBJ2-7|.|17|TRBV20-1
CSARHIAGTGAVDEQYF
TGCAGTGCTAGACACATAGCGGGGACTGGAGCCGTTGACGAGCAGTACTTC
>.|TRBJ2-7|few|13|TRBV12-3/TRBV12-4
CASSSTGNDEQYF
TGTGCCAGCAGTTCCACAGGGAATGACGAGCAGTACTTC
>TRBD2|TRBJ2-5|.|16|TRBV11-2
CASSSLAGGPVETQYF
TGTGCCAGCAGCTCCCTAGCGGGGGGGCCAGTAGAGACCCAGTACTTC
>.|TRBJ2-5|.|11|TRBV29-1
CCGTTTRAQYF
TGCTGCGGGACAACCACACGGGCCCAGTACTTC
>TRBD2|TRBJ2-1|.|14|TRBV29-1
CSVVRLADQETQFF
TGCAGCGTTGTAAGGCTAGCGGACCAAGAGACCCAGTTCTTC
>.|TRBJ2-7|few|13|TRBV20-1
CSARVAVSYEQYF
TGCAGTGCTAGAGTAGCGGTCTCCTACGAGCAGTACTTC
>.|TRBJ1-6|.|13|TRBV5-1
CASSLGNNSPLHF
TGCGCCAGCAGCTTGGGAAATAATTCACCCCTCCACTTT
>TRBD1|TRBJ2-3|.|16|TRBV6-5
CASSYSIRGPSDTQYF
TGTGCCAGCAGTTACTCGATAAGGGGGCCCTCAGATACGCAGTATTTT
>.|TRBJ2-5|.|15|TRBV7-9
CASSPILRPGETQYF
TGTGCCAGCAGCCCAATCCTTAGGCCGGGGGAGACCCAGTACTTC
>.|TRBJ1-2|.|15|TRBV5-1
CASSYMTGPNYGYTF
TGCGCCAGCAGCTACATGACAGGCCCCAACTATGGCTACACCTTC
>.|TRBJ2-1|few|13|TRBV27
CASSGGRNNEQFF
TGTGCCAGCAGTGGTGGGAGGAACAATGAGCAGTTCTTC
>.|TRBJ1-1|.|15|TRBV2
CASSEAPTRGTEAFF
TGTGCCAGCAGTGAAGCCCCAACCCGAGGCACTGAAGCTTTCTTT
>.|TRBJ2-4|.|15|TRBV28
CASSFGLESKNIQYF
TGTGCCAGCAGTTTCGGGTTAGAGTCGAAAAACATTCAGTACTTC
>.|TRBJ1-1|.|16|TRBV12-3/TRBV12-4
CASSLPLTGLNTEAFF
TGTGCCAGCAGTTTACCACTCACAGGGCTGAACACTGAAGCTTTCTTT
>.|TRBJ1-1|few|16|TRBV29-1
CSVAVAPINLNTEAFF
TGCAGCGTTGCAGTGGCCCCAATAAACTTGAACACTGAAGCTTTCTTT
>TRBD2|TRBJ2-3|few|19|TRBV5-5
CASSYLASRTSGGSDTQYF
TGTGCCAGCAGCTACCTCGCCTCCAGGACTAGCGGGGGGTCCGATACGCAGTATTTT
>.|TRBJ2-7|few|15|TRBV5-6
CASSLPVTASYEQYF
TGTGCCAGCAGCTTACCAGTTACAGCCTCCTACGAGCAGTACTTC
>.|TRBJ2-5|.|18|TRBV4-2
CASSQEVGGKPDRETQYF
TGTGCCAGCAGCCAAGAAGTAGGCGGAAAACCGGACCGGGAGACCCAGTACTTC
>.|TRBJ2-4|.|14|TRBV20-1
CSGGAQGAKNIQYF
TGCAGTGGAGGGGCCCAGGGGGCCAAAAACATTCAGTACTTC
>TRBD2|TRBJ2-7|.|16|TRBV27
CASSPSEASGSYEQYF
TGTGCCAGCAGTCCTTCCGAGGCTAGCGGGAGCTACGAGCAGTACTTC
>.|TRBJ1-6|few|14|TRBV4-1
CASSQVKGNSPLHF
TGCGCCAGCAGCCAAGTCAAGGGGAATTCACCCCTCCACTTT
>.|TRBJ2-5|few|16|TRBV5-1
CASSLGGQSNQETQYF
TGCGCCAGCAGCTTGGGGGGACAAAGCAATCAAGAGACCCAGTACTTC
>.|TRBJ2-1|few|11|TRBV29-1
CSVVAYNEQFF
TGCAGCGTTGTGGCATACAATGAGCAGTTCTTC
>.|TRBJ2-1|.|14|TRBV12-3/TRBV12-4
CASSPVGPYNEQFF
TGTGCCAGCAGTCCCGTCGGGCCTTACAATGAGCAGTTCTTC
>.|TRBJ2-7|.|13|TRBV27
CASGRGQYYEQYF
TGTGCCAGCGGACGAGGACAGTACTACGAGCAGTACTTC
>TRBD1|TRBJ2-7|few|14|TRBV4-1
CASSGGQGLNEQYF
TGCGCCAGCTCCGGGGGACAGGGGCTCAACGAGCAGTACTTC
>.|TRBJ1-6|.|16|TRBV14
CASSPRGETYNSPLHF
TGTGCCAGCAGCCCCCGGGGGGAGACCTATAATTCACCCCTCCACTTT
>TRBD2|TRBJ2-1|.|14|TRBV24-1
CATSDPSGGNEQFF
TGTGCCACCAGTGATCCGAGCGGGGGCAATGAGCAGTTCTTC
>TRBD1|TRBJ2-7|.|14|TRBV7-8
CASSSVTGPYEQYF
TGTGCCAGCAGCTCCGTGACAGGGCCTTACGAGCAGTACTTC